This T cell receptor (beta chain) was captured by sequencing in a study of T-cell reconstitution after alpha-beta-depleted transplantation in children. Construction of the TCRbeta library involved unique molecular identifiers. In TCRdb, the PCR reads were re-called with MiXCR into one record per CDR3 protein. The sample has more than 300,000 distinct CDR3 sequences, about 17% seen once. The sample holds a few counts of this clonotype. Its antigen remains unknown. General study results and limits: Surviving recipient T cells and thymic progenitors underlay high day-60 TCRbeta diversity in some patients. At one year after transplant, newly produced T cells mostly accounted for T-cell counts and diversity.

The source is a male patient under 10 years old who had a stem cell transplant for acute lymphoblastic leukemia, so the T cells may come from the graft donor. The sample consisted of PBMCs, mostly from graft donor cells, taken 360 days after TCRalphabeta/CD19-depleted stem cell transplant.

The CDR3 coding sequence is TGTGCCACCAGTCCGAACACCGGGGAGCTGTTTTTT. Amino acid sequence: CATSPNTGELFF. The rearrangement uses TRBV24-1 and TRBJ2-2; D not resolved. There are 12 residues in the CDR3. With 6 bases removed from V and 0 bases from J, the gap between germline ends came to 1 base. CDR1 KGHDR and CDR2 SFDVKD come from the germline V gene.